The 16 T cell receptor beta chains in this list originate from one sample, sequenced in a study of T cells expressing NK-cell markers. With the 5' RACE reads reprocessed, TCRdb shows one record per CDR3 protein and no DNA. This repertoire includes some 140,000 distinct CDR3 sequences. Sequenced input: blood T cells: a sorted CD56 or NKG2C T cell subset, CD4+ or CD8+ T cells, or bulk PBMC T cells (not recorded which). Every receptor here comes from a woman aged 45-60 years in good health.

The chain couples TRBV10-2 to TRBJ1-3; TCRdb's D call of TRBD1 is untestable without DNA. From germline, CDR1 is WSHSY and CDR2 SAAADI. The CDR3 runs 15 residues. Here the CDR3 reads CASSSGGPSGNTIYF.

V usage is TRBV7-9 and J usage is TRBJ2-5; TCRdb selects TRBD1, and the lack of DNA leaves this call unchecked. From germline, CDR1 is SEHNR and CDR2 FQNEAQ (reference sequence). The CDR3 contains 15 residues. The CDR3 region is CASSLRAGGLETQYF.

The CDR3 protein is CATNAGTGGTGELFF. This chain joins TRBV24-1 and TRBJ2-2; the D call from TCRdb, TRBD1, cannot be confirmed without DNA. CDR1 is KGHDR, CDR2 SFDVKD, per germline. CDR3 length: 15 residues.

The V gene is TRBV7-7, the J gene TRBJ1-3. CDR3 length: 15 residues. Germline CDR1 SSHAT, CDR2 FNYEAQ (reference sequence). CDR3 in amino acids: CASSLDLGLGNTIYF.

J is TRBJ2-7 and V is TRBV15. The CDR3 length is 12 residues. In germline, CDR1 is LNHNV, CDR2 YYDKDF (reference sequence). CDR3: CATRDRSYEQYF.

CDR3 region: CATSDIGRQGTDTGELFF. The chain has TRBV24-1 and TRBJ2-2; the TCRdb D gene call, TRBD1, has no DNA to confirm it. The CDR3 extends over 18 amino acids. Germline values: CDR1 KGHDR, CDR2 SFDVKD.

The rearrangement joins TRBV7-9 to TRBJ2-1; TCRdb indicates TRBD1, and absent DNA this call remains unverified. There are 14 residues in the CDR3. Germline V gene data show CDR1 as SEHNR and CDR2 as FQNEAQ (reference sequence). This CDR3 is CASSPGTGINEQFF.

The chain recombines TRBV5-1 with TRBJ2-2; no DNA is available, so the TRBD1 call from TCRdb remains unchecked. From germline, CDR1 is SGHRS and CDR2 YFSETQ. The CDR3 is 18 amino acids. The CDR3 here is CASSLYPGQGAGTGELFF.

The chain has TRBV6-2 or TRBV6-3 and TRBJ1-5; TCRdb's assignment of TRBD1 cannot be checked, as there is no DNA. The CDR3 contains 16 residues. Germline lookup yields CDR1 MNHEY and CDR2 SVGEGT. CDR3 sequence reads: CASGAEYRHSNQPQHF.

The CDR3: CASSGVSNQPQHF. This rearrangement joins TRBV6-1 to TRBJ1-5. Germline lookup yields CDR1 MNHNS and CDR2 SASEGT. CDR3 size: 13 residues.

This CDR3 reads CASSSFDGSSGNTIYF. The genes are TRBV27 and TRBJ1-3. Germline CDR1 is MNHEY and CDR2 is SMNVEV (reference sequence). The CDR3 is 16 amino acids.

This chain links TRBV29-1 with TRBJ2-7; TCRdb's D gene call, TRBD1, goes unchecked for lack of DNA. CDR3 length equals 14 residues. Germline CDR1 SQVTM, CDR2 ANQGSEA. CDR3 protein: CSVEKGGGIYEQYF.

The rearrangement joins TRBV15 to TRBJ2-1. This CDR3 is built from 15 residues. Germline CDR1 is LNHNV and CDR2 is YYDKDF (reference sequence). The chain's CDR3 is CATSRLEVRPDEQFF.

The rearrangement joins TRBV20-1 to TRBJ2-7; absent DNA, TCRdb's TRBD1 call cannot be checked. The germline V gene has CDR1 DFQATT and CDR2 SNEGSKA (reference sequence). This CDR3 contains 13 residues. CDR3 residues: CSASSGRGYEQYF.

The genes are TRBV30 and TRBJ2-5; absent DNA, TCRdb's TRBD2 call cannot be checked. The germline gives CDR1 GTSNPN, CDR2 SVGIG (reference sequence). The CDR3 spans 12 residues. CDR3: CAWISLQETQYF.

The V gene is TRBV12-3 or TRBV12-4, the J gene TRBJ2-5. The CDR3 extends over 12 amino acids. CDR3 sequence: CASSLDEETQYF.